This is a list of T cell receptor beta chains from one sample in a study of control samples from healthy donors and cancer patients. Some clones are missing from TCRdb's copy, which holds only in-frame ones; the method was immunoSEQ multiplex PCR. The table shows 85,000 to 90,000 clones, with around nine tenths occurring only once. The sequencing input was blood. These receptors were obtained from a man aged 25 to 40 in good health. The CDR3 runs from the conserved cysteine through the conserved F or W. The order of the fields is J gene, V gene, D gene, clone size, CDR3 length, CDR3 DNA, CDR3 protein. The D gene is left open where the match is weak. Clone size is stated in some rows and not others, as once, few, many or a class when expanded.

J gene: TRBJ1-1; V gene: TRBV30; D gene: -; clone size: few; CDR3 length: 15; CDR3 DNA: TGTGCCTGGAGTGTACAGGAACGGGGGAACACTGAAGCTTTCTTT; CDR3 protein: CAWSVQERGNTEAFF
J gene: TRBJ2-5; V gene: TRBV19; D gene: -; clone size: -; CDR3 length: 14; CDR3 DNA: TGTGCCAGTAGTAGCGGGGGCGGTTGGGAGACCCAGTACTTC; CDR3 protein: CASSSGGGWETQYF
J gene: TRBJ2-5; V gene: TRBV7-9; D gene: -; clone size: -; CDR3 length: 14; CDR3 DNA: TGTGCCAGCAGCTTAAAGGCCGCCCAAGAGACCCAGTACTTC; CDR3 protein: CASSLKAAQETQYF
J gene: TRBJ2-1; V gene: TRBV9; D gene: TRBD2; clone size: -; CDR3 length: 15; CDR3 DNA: TGTGCCAGCAGCGCGCCGGGACTACCATACAATGAGCAGTTCTTC; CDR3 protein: CASSAPGLPYNEQFF
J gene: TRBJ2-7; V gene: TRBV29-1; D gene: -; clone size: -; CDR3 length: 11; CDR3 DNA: TGCAGCGTTGGTGGGTGGCACGAGCAGTACTTC; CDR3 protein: CSVGGWHEQYF
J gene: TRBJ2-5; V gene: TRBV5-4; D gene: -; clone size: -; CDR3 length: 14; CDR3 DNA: TGTGCCAGCAGCTTGGAAGCCCGGGAAGAGACCCAGTACTTC; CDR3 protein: CASSLEAREETQYF
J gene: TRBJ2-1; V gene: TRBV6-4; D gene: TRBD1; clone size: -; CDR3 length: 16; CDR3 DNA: TGTGCCAGCAGTGACTTTGGGACAGGGACCTACAATGAGCAGTTCTTC; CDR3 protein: CASSDFGTGTYNEQFF
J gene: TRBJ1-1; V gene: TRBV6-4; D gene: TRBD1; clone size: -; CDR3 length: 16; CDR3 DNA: TGTGCCAGCAGGACCGACCAGGGGGCCCTTAACACTGAAGCTTTCTTT; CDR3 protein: CASRTDQGALNTEAFF
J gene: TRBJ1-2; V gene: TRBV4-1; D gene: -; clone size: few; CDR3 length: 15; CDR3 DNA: TGCGCCAGCAGCCAAGGTGCAGGGTCGTTCGGGGGCTACACCTTC; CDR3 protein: CASSQGAGSFGGYTF
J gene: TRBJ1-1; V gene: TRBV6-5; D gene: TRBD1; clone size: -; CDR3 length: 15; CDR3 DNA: TGTGCCAGCAGTTACTCGCGGACAGGGGACACTGAAGCTTTCTTT; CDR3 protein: CASSYSRTGDTEAFF
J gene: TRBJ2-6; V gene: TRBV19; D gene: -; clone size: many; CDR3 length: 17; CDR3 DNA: TGTGCCAGTAGTCTTGGGGCAGGGAGCTCTGGGGCCAACGTCCTGACTTTC; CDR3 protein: CASSLGAGSSGANVLTF
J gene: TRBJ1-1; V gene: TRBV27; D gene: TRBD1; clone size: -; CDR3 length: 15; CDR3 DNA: TGTGCCAGCAGTCCATACGTGACAGGGGGGACTGAAGCTTTCTTT; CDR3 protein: CASSPYVTGGTEAFF
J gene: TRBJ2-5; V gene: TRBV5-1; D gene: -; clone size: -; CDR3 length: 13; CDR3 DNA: TGCGCCAGCAGCGGTTTCCTGGGGGAGACCCAGTACTTC; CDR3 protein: CASSGFLGETQYF
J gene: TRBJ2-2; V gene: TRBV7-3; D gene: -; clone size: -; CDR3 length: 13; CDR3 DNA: TGTGCCAGCAGCTTAGGTCTAGTCGGGGAGCTGTTTTTT; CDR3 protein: CASSLGLVGELFF
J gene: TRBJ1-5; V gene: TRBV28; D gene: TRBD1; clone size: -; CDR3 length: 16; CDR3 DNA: TGTGCCAGCAGTCTCTCGACAGGGGCGAGCAATCAGCCCCAGCATTTT; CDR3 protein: CASSLSTGASNQPQHF
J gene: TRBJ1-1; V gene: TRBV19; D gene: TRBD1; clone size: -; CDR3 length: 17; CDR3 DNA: TGTGCCAGTAGTACCGGGACAGGGGGCTTCAAAGGGACTGAAGCTTTCTTT; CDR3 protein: CASSTGTGGFKGTEAFF
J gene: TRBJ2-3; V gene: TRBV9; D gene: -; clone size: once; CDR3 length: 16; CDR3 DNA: TGTGCCAGCAGCGTAGGGTTGGTAGCGGTCACAGATACGCAGTATTTT; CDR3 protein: CASSVGLVAVTDTQYF
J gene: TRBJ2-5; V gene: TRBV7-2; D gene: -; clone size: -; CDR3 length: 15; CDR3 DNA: TGTGCCAGCAGCCCCTCCGGCGGTCTAGCGGAGACCCAGTACTTC; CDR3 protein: CASSPSGGLAETQYF
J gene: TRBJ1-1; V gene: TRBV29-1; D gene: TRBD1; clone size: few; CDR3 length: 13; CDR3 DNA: TGCAGCGTTGCACGACAGGGTAGCACTGAAGCTTTCTTT; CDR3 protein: CSVARQGSTEAFF
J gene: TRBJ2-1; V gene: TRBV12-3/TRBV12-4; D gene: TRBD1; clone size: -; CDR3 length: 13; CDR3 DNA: TGTGCCAGCAGTTTTCTCTCAGGGGGTGAGCAGTTCTTC; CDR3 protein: CASSFLSGGEQFF
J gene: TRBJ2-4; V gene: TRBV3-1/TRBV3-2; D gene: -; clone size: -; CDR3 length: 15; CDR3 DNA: TGTGCCAGCAGCCAAGGCCGGGACGGACAAAACATTCAGTACTTC; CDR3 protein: CASSQGRDGQNIQYF
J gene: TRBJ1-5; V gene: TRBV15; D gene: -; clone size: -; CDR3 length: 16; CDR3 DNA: TGTGCCACCAGCAGGGGAATGGAAAGATTCAATCAGCCCCAGCATTTT; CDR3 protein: CATSRGMERFNQPQHF
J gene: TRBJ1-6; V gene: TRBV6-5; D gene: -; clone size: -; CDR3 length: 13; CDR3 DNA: TGTGCCATCTCCGGGGCTTCGAATTCACCCCTCCACTTT; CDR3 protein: CAISGASNSPLHF
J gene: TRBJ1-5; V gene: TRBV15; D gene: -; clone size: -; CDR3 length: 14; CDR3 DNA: TGTGCCACCAGCAGAGATCCGAGCAATCAGCCCCAGCATTTT; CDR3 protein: CATSRDPSNQPQHF
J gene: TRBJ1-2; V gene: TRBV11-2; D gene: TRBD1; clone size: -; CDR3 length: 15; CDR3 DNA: TGTGCCAGCAGCCAGGGGACAGGTGGATTCTATGGCTACACCTTC; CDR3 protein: CASSQGTGGFYGYTF
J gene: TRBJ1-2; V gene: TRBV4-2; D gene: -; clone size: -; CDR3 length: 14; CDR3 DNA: TGTGCCAGCAGCCAAGAGTCACAAGAGTATGGCTACACCTTC; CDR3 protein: CASSQESQEYGYTF
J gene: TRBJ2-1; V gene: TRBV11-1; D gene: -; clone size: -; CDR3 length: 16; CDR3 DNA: TGTGCCAGCAGCTTAGTCATGACTAACTCCTACAATGAGCAGTTCTTC; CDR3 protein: CASSLVMTNSYNEQFF